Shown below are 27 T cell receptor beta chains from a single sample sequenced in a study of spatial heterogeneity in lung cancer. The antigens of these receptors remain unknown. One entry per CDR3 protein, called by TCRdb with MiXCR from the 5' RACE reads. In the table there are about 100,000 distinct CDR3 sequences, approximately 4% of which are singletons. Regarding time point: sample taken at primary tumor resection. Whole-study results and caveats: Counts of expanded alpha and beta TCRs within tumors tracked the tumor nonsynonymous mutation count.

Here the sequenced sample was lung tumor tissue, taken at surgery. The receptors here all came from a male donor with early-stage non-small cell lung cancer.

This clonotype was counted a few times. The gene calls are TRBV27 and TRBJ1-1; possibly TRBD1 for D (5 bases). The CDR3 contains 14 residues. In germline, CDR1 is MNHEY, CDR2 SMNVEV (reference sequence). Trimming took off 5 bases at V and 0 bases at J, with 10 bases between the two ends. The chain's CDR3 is CASSLGRVNTEAFF. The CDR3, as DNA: TGTGCCAGCAGTCTGGGACGGGTGAACACTGAAGCTTTCTTT.

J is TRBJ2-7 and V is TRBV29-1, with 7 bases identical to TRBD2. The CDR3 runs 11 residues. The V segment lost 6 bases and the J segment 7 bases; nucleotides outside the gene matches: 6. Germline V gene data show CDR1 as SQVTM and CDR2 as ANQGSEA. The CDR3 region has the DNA TGCAGCGTAAGGGGAGGGGCGGAGCAGTACTTC. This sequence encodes CSVRGGAEQYF.

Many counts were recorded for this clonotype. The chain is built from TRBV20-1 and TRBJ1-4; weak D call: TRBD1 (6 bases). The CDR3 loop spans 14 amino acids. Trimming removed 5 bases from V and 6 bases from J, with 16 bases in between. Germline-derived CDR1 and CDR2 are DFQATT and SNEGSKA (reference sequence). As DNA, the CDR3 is TGCAGTGCTCCTGCGGGGGCCTCGCATGAAAAACTGTTTTTT. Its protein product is CSAPAGASHEKLFF.

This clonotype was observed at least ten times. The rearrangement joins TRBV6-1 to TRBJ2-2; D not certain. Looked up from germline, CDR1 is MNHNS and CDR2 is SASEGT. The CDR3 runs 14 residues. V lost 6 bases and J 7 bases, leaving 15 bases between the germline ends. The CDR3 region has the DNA TGTGCCAGCAGAAACCTTCCAGATCTCGGGGAGCTGTTTTTT. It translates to CASRNLPDLGELFF.

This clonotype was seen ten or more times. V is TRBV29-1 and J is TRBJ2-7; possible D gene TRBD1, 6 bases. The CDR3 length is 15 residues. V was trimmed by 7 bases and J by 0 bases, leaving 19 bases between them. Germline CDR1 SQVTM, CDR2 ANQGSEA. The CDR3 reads CSAVLRTASSYEQYF. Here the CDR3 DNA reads TGCAGCGCCGTACTCCGGACAGCAAGCTCCTACGAGCAGTACTTC.

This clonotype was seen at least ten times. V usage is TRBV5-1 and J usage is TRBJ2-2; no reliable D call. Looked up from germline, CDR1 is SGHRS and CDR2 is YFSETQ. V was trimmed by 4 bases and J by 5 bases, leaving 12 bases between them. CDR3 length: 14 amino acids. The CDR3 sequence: CASSPEGETGELFF. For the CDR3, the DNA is TGCGCCAGCAGCCCGGAAGGAGAGACCGGGGAGCTGTTTTTT.

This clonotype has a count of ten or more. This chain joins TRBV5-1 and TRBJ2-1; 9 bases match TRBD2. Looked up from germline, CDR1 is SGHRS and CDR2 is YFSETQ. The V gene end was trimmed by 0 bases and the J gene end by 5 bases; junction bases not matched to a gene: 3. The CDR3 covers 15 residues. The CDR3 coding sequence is TGCGCCAGCAGCTTGGGACTAGCGGAAGACAATGAGCAGTTCTTC. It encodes CASSLGLAEDNEQFF.

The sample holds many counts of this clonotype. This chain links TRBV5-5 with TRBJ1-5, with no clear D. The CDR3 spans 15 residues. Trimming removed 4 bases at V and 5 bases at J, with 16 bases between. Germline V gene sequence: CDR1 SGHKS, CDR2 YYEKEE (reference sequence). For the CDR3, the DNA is TGTGCCAGCAGCCGGACCTACTCGCCCGATCAGCCCCAGCATTTT. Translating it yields CASSRTYSPDQPQHF. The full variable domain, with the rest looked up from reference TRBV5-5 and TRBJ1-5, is DAGVTQSPTHLIKTRGQQVTLRCSPISGHKSVSWYQQVLGQGPQFIFQYYEKEERGRGNFPDRFSARQFPNYSSELNVNALLLGDSALYLCASSRTYSPDQPQHFGDGTRLSIL.

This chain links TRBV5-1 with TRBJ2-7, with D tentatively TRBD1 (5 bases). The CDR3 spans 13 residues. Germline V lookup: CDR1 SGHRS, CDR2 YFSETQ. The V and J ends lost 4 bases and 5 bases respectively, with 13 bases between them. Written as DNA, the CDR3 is TGCGCCAGCAGCGGGGCAGGGTTCCACGAGCAGTACTTC. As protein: CASSGAGFHEQYF.

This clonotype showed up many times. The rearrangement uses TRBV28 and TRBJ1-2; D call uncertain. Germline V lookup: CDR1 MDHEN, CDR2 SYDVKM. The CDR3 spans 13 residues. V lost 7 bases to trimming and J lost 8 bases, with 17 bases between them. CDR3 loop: CASTLQESSGYTF. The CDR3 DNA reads TGTGCCAGCACCCTTCAGGAGAGTTCCGGCTACACCTTC.

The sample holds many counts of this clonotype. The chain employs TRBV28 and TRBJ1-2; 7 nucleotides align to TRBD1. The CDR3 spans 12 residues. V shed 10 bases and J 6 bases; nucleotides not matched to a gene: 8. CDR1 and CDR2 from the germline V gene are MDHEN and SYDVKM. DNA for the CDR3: TGTGCCACTAATGAGGGGGCGCATGGCTACACCTTC. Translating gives CATNEGAHGYTF.

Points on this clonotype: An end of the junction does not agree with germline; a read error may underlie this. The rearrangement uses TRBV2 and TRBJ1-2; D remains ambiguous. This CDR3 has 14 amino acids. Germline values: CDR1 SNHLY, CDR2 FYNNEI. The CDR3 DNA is TGTGCCAGCAGCGAAGGAGACGGAGCATATGGCTACACCTTC. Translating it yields CASSEGDGAYGYTF.

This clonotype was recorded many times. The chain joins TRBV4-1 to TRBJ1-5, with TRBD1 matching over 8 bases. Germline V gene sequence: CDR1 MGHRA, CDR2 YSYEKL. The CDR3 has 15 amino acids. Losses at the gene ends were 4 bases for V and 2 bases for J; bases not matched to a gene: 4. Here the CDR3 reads CASSPGQGGNQPQHF. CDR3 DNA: TGCGCCAGCAGCCCCGGACAGGGAGGCAATCAGCCCCAGCATTTT.

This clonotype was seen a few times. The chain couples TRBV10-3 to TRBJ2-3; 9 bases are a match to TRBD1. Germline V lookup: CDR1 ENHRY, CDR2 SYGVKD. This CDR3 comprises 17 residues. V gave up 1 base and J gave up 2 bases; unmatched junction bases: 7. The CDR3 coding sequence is TGTGCCATCAGTGAGTTTACGACAGGGGGAGACACAGATACGCAGTATTTT. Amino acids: CAISEFTTGGDTDTQYF.

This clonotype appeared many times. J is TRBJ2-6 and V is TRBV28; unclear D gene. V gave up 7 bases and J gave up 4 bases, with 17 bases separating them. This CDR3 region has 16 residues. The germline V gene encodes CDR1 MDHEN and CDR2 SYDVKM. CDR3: CASTSLEVSGANVLTF. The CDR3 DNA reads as TGTGCCAGCACTTCCCTTGAGGTATCAGGGGCCAACGTCCTGACTTTC. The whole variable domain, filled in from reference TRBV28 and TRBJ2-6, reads DVKVTQSSRYLVKRTGEKVFLECVQDMDHENMFWYRQDPGLGLRLIYFSYDVKMKEKGDIPEGYSVSREKKERFSLILESASTNQTSMYLCASTSLEVSGANVLTFGAGSRLTVL.

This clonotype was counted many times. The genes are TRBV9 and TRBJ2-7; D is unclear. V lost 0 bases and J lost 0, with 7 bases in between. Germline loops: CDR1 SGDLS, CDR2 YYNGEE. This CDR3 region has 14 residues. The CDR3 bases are TGTGCCAGCAGCGTAGGAAACAGCTCCTACGAGCAGTACTTC. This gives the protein CASSVGNSSYEQYF.

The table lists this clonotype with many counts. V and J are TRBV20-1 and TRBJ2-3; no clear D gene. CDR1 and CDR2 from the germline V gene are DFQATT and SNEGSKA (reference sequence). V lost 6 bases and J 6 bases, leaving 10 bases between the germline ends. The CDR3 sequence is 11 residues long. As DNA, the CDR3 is TGCAGTGCCTACCGCGCGGATACGCAGTATTTT. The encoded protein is CSAYRADTQYF.

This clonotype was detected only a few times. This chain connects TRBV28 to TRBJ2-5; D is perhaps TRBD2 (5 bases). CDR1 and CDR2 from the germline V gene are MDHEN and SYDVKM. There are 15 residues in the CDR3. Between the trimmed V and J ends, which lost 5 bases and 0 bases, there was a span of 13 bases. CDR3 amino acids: CASSPPLANQETQYF. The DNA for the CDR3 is TGTGCCAGCAGTCCGCCCCTAGCCAACCAAGAGACCCAGTACTTC.

The CDR3 region has the DNA TGCGCCAGCAGCAAGGGCGGGCCTCAAGAGACCCAGTACTTC. This gives the protein CASSKGGPQETQYF. The chain combines TRBV5-1 with TRBJ2-5; tentatively, D is TRBD2 (5 bases). Germline assignment: CDR1 SGHRS and CDR2 YFSETQ. This CDR3 contains 14 residues. V dropped 4 bases and J dropped 2 bases, with 12 bases sitting between them.

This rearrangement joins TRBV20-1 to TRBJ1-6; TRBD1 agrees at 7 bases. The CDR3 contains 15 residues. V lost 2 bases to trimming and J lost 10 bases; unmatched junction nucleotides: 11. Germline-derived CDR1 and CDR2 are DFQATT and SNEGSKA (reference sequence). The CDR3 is CSARPTGTALSPLHF. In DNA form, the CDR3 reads TGCAGTGCTAGACCCACCGGGACAGCCCTGTCACCCCTCCACTTT.

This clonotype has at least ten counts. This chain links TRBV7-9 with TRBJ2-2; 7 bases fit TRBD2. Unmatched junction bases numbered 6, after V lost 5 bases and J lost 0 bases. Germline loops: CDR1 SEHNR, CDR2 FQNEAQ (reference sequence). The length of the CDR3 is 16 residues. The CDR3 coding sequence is TGTGCCAGCAGCGCCGGGGAGGGAGCGAACACCGGGGAGCTGTTTTTT. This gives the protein CASSAGEGANTGELFF.

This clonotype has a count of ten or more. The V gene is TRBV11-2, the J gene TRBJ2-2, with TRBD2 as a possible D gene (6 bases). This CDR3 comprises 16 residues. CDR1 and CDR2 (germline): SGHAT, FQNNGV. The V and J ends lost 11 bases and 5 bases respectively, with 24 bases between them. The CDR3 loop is CAGWDSSGEGTGELFF. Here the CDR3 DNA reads TGTGCCGGCTGGGATAGTAGCGGCGAGGGTACCGGGGAGCTGTTTTTT.

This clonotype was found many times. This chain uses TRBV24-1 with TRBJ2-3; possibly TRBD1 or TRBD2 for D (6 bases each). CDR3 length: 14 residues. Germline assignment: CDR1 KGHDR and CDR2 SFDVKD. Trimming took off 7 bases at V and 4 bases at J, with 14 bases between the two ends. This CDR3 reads CATRGTQGPDTQYF. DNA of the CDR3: TGTGCCACCAGGGGGACTCAGGGGCCAGATACGCAGTATTTT.

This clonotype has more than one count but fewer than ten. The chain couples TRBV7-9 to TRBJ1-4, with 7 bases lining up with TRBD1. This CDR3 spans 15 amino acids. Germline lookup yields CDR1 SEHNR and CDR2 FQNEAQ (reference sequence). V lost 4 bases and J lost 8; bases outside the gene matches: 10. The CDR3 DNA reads TGTGCCAGCAGCTCCCGGACAGGATGGGGAGAAAAACTGTTTTTT. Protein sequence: CASSSRTGWGEKLFF. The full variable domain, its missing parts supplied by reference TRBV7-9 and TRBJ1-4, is DTGVSQNPRHKITKRGQNVTFRCDPISEHNRLYWYRQTLGQGPEFLTYFQNEAQLEKSRLLSDRFSAERPKGSFSTLEIQRTEQGDSAMYLCASSSRTGWGEKLFFGSGTQLSVL.

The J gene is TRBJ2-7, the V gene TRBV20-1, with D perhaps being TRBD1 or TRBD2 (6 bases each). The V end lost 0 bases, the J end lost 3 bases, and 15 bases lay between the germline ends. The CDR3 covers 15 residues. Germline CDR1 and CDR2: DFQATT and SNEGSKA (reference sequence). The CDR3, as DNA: TGCAGTGCTAGAGATCCGGCGGGACAATTCTACGAGCAGTACTTC. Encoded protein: CSARDPAGQFYEQYF.

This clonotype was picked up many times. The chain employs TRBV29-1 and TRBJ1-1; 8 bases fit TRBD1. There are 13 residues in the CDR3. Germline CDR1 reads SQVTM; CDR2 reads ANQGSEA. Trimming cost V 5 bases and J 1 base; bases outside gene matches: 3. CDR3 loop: CSVSTGGNTEAFF. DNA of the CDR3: TGCAGCGTTAGTACAGGGGGGAACACTGAAGCTTTCTTT.

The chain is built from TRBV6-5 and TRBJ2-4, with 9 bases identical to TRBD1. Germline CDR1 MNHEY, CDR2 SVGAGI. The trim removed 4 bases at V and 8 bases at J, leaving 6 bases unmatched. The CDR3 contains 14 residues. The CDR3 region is CASSSGQGMDIQYF. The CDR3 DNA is TGTGCCAGCAGTTCTGGACAGGGGATGGACATTCAGTACTTC.